This record concerns one TCR beta chain sequence. V lost 4 bases and J 8 bases, leaving 11 bases between the germline ends. Germline V gene sequence: CDR1 SQVTM, CDR2 ANQGSEA. The CDR3 runs 11 residues. This entry comes from a study of blood T cell repertoires in COVID-19. For the study at large: Sample material is recorded as cDNA or gDNA derived from T cells, B-cell-depleted T cells, or PBMCs.

In the original processing: Reference gene primer amplification yielded estimated nucleated cell counts. The table came from immunoSEQ multiplex PCR; TCRdb's copy has only in-frame clones and leaves some out. The V and J calls and clone size come from that table; D and trimming were worked out from the DNA. The sample includes 250,000 or so clones, 80% to 90% of them seen just once. The material sequenced was PBMCs or T cells enriched from blood (not recorded which). This chain links TRBV29-1 with TRBJ1-1; D is perhaps TRBD1 (6 bases). This sequence was found in a woman between 25 and 40 years old who had been exposed to COVID-19. CDR3 nucleotides: TGCAGCGTTGTTACAGGGATGGAAGCTTTCTTT. Encoded protein: CSVVTGMEAFF.